The 30 T cell receptor beta chains below were found in one sample sequenced in a study of T-cell reconstitution after alpha-beta-depleted transplantation in children listed by TCRdb under 2016. The library relied on PCR. The instrument given in TCRdb is Illumina HiSeq 2500. TCR libraries were prepared with molecular barcoding, using unique molecular identifiers to normalize TCRbeta repertoire quantification. TCRdb took the public reads, trimmed them with fastp at Q25, ran MiXCR for clone calling and kept in-frame beta chains. Entries that share a CDR3 protein sequence are merged under the most common genes and DNA. The sample table holds about 600,000 distinct CDR3 sequences, of which 10% to 15% were seen once. 2% to 2.5% of the sample belongs to the ten largest clones. This specimen's treatment or condition label, interpreted: allogeneic hematopoietic cell transplantation with graft depleted of TCRalphabeta T cells and CD19 B cells.

The sequencing used PBMCs, mostly from graft donor cells, collected 360 days after TCRalphabeta/CD19-depleted stem cell transplant. The origin of the receptors is a male patient aged 10 to 17 who had a stem cell transplant for acute myeloid leukemia, so the T cells may come from the graft donor.

This clonotype has a count of ten or more. This rearrangement joins TRBV5-4 to TRBJ2-5, with D hard to call. Per the germline V gene, CDR1 is SGHNT and CDR2 is YYREEE (reference sequence). The V end lost 0 bases, the J end lost 3 bases, and 9 bases lay between the germline ends. This CDR3 is 14 amino acids long. The CDR3 DNA reads TGTGCCAGCAGCTTGGCAACTCGAAAAGAGACCCAGTACTTC. Translating it yields CASSLATRKETQYF.

This clonotype has a count of ten or more. The chain has TRBV25-1 and TRBJ2-1; 8 nucleotides line up with TRBD1. The CDR3 length is 17 residues. Per germline, CDR1 MGHDK and CDR2 SYGVNS. Trimming removed 3 bases from V and 0 bases from J; junction bases left unmatched: 7. In DNA form, the CDR3 reads TGTGCCAGCAGTGACCCCACTACAGGGGGCTCCTACAATGAGCAGTTCTTC. Its translation: CASSDPTTGGSYNEQFF.

The V and J genes are TRBV6-1 and TRBJ2-7, with 9 bases aligning to TRBD1. The junction had 12 bases not matched to a gene; V was cut back by 6 bases and J by 3 bases. This CDR3 is 16 amino acids long. Germline lookup yields CDR1 MNHNS and CDR2 SASEGT. The CDR3 protein is CASSAGTGYGLYEQYF. CDR3 sequence (DNA): TGTGCCAGCAGCGCCGGGACAGGGTACGGACTCTACGAGCAGTACTTC.

This clonotype has only a few counts. This rearrangement joins TRBV9 to TRBJ2-5, with D possibly matching TRBD2 (5 bases). Germline values: CDR1 SGDLS, CDR2 YYNGEE. The CDR3 consists of 14 residues. V lost 3 bases and J 1 base, leaving 10 bases between the germline ends. The CDR3 region is CASSERALQETQYF. For the CDR3, the DNA is TGTGCCAGCAGCGAGAGGGCCCTCCAAGAGACCCAGTACTTC.

In its sample, this clonotype was seen many times. This sequence joins TRBV14 and TRBJ2-1; 10 positions agree with TRBD2. CDR3 length: 15 residues. Germline loops: CDR1 SGHDN, CDR2 FVKESK. J lost 10 bases, V lost 1 base, and 7 bases had no gene match. This chain's CDR3 is CASSQASGGIGEQFF. CDR3 DNA: TGTGCCAGCAGCCAAGCTAGCGGGGGTATCGGGGAGCAGTTCTTC.

The chain carries TRBV6-2 or TRBV6-3 and TRBJ2-1, with 7 bases aligning to TRBD2. V shed 5 bases, J shed 2 bases, and the junction held 3 bases outside the gene matches. CDR3 length: 14 amino acids. The germline CDR1 and CDR2 sequences are MNHEY and SVGEGT. The CDR3 sequence is CASSAGRTYNEQFF. The CDR3 DNA reads TGTGCCAGCAGTGCCGGGAGGACCTACAATGAGCAGTTCTTC.

The chain couples TRBV20-1 to TRBJ2-3; 10 nucleotides line up with TRBD2. The trim removed 1 base at V and 7 bases at J, leaving 11 bases unmatched. This CDR3 has 16 residues. The germline V gene has CDR1 DFQATT and CDR2 SNEGSKA (reference sequence). The chain's CDR3 is CSARVVLAGPGNTQYF. CDR3 nucleotide sequence: TGCAGTGCTAGAGTGGTACTAGCGGGACCCGGAAATACGCAGTATTTT.

This clonotype was recorded many times. The rearrangement joins TRBV7-9 to TRBJ2-7; 9 bases map to TRBD1. The germline V gene has CDR1 SEHNR and CDR2 FQNEAQ (reference sequence). The J segment lost 3 bases and the V segment lost 3 bases, leaving 6 bases of the junction unmatched. The CDR3 contains 15 residues. The CDR3 spells CASSFQQGAHYEQYF. The CDR3 DNA sequence: TGTGCCAGCAGCTTCCAACAGGGGGCGCACTACGAGCAGTACTTC.

The genes are TRBV15 and TRBJ2-1, with TRBD2 matching 7 bases. V gave up 3 bases and J gave up 6 bases; unmatched junction bases: 5. CDR3 size: 14 residues. Germline assignment: CDR1 LNHNV and CDR2 YYDKDF (reference sequence). The DNA for the CDR3 is TGTGCCACCAGCAGCGGGGGAGGGCTCAATGAGCAGTTCTTC. The encoded protein is CATSSGGGLNEQFF.

This clonotype was detected many times. Relative to the germline gene, one junction end is altered; a read error may explain this. The chain has TRBV5-1 and TRBJ2-1; weak D call: TRBD2 (5 bases). The CDR3 is 14 amino acids. Germline loops: CDR1 SGHRS, CDR2 YFSETQ. The CDR3 bases are TGTGCTAGCAGCTTAGTAGGCGGTGACAATGAGCAGTTCTTC. It codes for CASSLVGGDNEQFF.

At least ten counts were recorded for this clonotype. The rearrangement joins TRBV20-1 to TRBJ2-7, with 11 bases identical to TRBD1. Germline V gene lookup returns CDR1 DFQATT and CDR2 SNEGSKA (reference sequence). This CDR3 has 15 residues. With 2 bases clipped from V and 1 base from J, the junction kept 4 bases outside the gene matches. In nucleotides, the CDR3 is TGCAGTGCTAGACCCGGGACAGGGGGGTCCTACGAGCAGTACTTC. It encodes CSARPGTGGSYEQYF.

In this sample, this clonotype turned up a few times. The chain employs TRBV7-9 and TRBJ1-4; D ambiguous. The CDR3 contains 14 residues. Germline CDR1 and CDR2: SEHNR and FQNEAQ (reference sequence). V was clipped by 8 bases and J by 6 bases, with 16 bases between them. The CDR3 DNA sequence: TGTGCCAGCGGAGTTACGGTGGAGGATGAAAAACTGTTTTTT. The encoded protein is CASGVTVEDEKLFF. Looking up the rest from reference TRBV7-9 and TRBJ1-4 gives the full variable domain: DTGVSQNPRHKITKRGQNVTFRCDPISEHNRLYWYRQTLGQGPEFLTYFQNEAQLEKSRLLSDRFSAERPKGSFSTLEIQRTEQGDSAMYLCASGVTVEDEKLFFGSGTQLSVL.

The gene calls are TRBV28 and TRBJ2-7; 8 bases fit TRBD1. Looked up from germline, CDR1 is MDHEN and CDR2 is SYDVKM. The CDR3 sequence is 14 residues long. The trim removed 4 bases at V and 7 bases at J, leaving 9 bases unmatched. CDR3 loop: CASSSTGAPREQYF. The CDR3 bases are TGTGCCAGCAGTTCGACAGGGGCCCCTCGGGAGCAGTACTTC.

The V call is TRBV20-1, the J call TRBJ2-5; a possible D gene is TRBD1 (5 bases). Per the germline V gene, CDR1 is DFQATT and CDR2 is SNEGSKA (reference sequence). Trimming took 3 bases from V and 1 from J, leaving 12 bases between them. The CDR3 covers 14 residues. The CDR3 sequence is CSARFRQPQETQYF. The CDR3 nucleotides are TGCAGTGCTAGGTTCCGACAGCCCCAAGAGACCCAGTACTTC.

This clonotype turned up a few times. An end of the junction differs from the germline gene, which may be a read error. The CDR3 reads CASSQVPSQATQYF. The CDR3 region has the DNA TGTGCCAGCAGCCAAGTCCCAAGTCAAGCGACCCAGTACTTC. V is TRBV3-1 and J is TRBJ2-5; no clear D gene. This CDR3 contains 14 residues. Germline V CDR1 and CDR2: LGHDT, YNNKEL (reference sequence).

Only a few counts were recorded for this clonotype. The rearrangement uses TRBV19 and TRBJ2-1; 7 bases agree with TRBD2. The germline CDR1 and CDR2 sequences are LNHDA and SQIVND (reference sequence). The CDR3 runs 14 residues. Losses at the gene ends were 4 bases for V and 5 bases for J; bases not matched to a gene: 5. CDR3 nucleotide sequence: TGTGCCAGTAGTACCGCGGGAGTAAACAATGAGCAGTTCTTC. This sequence encodes CASSTAGVNNEQFF. The full variable domain, with the rest looked up from reference TRBV19 and TRBJ2-1, is DGGITQSPKYLFRKEGQNVTLSCEQNLNHDAMYWYRQDPGQGLRLIYYSQIVNDFQKGDIAEGYSVSREKKESFPLTVTSAQKNPTAFYLCASSTAGVNNEQFFGPGTRLTVL.

The chain has TRBV5-1 and TRBJ2-1; D not certain. The CDR3 contains 15 residues. CDR1 is SGHRS and CDR2 is YFSETQ in the germline V gene. The V and J ends lost 7 bases and 2 bases respectively, with 16 bases between them. The CDR3 DNA reads TGCGCCAGCGGCATTGGAGCCTCGGCCTACAATGAGCAGTTCTTC. It translates to CASGIGASAYNEQFF. The complete variable domain, with remaining parts taken from reference TRBV5-1 and TRBJ2-1, reads KAGVTQTPRYLIKTRGQQVTLSCSPISGHRSVSWYQQTPGQGLQFLFEYFSETQRNKGNFPGRFSGRQFSNSRSEMNVSTLELGDSALYLCASGIGASAYNEQFFGPGTRLTVL.

This chain links TRBV5-1 with TRBJ1-1, with D unclear. Trimming pared 2 bases from V and 4 bases from J, leaving 9 bases between. The CDR3 is 13 residues long. Germline lookup yields CDR1 SGHRS and CDR2 YFSETQ. The CDR3 bases are TGCGCCAGCAGCTTTGGGTGGACCACTGAAGCTTTCTTT. This translates into CASSFGWTTEAFF.

The chain uses TRBV7-9 and TRBJ2-7; tentative D call: TRBD2 (5 bases). The CDR3 extends over 12 amino acids. CDR1 is SEHNR and CDR2 is FQNEAQ in the germline V gene (reference sequence). V lost 7 bases and J lost 1, with 8 bases in between. CDR3 amino acids: CASTAASYEQYF. The CDR3 coding sequence is TGTGCCAGCACAGCGGCTTCCTACGAGCAGTACTTC.

The chain joins TRBV18 to TRBJ2-7; D is uncertain. The CDR3 is 15 residues long. Germline lookup yields CDR1 KGHSH and CDR2 LQKENI. V was pared by 3 bases and J by 2 bases, with 14 bases between. For the CDR3, the DNA is TGTGCCAGCTCACCTCTAGGACCAACTCCCTACGAGCAGTACTTC. Its protein is CASSPLGPTPYEQYF.

The CDR3 loop is CSARDLRADTQYF. The CDR3 DNA reads as TGCAGTGCTAGAGATCTTAGGGCAGATACGCAGTATTTT. The chain joins TRBV20-1 to TRBJ2-3; D gene unclear. Germline loops: CDR1 DFQATT, CDR2 SNEGSKA (reference sequence). V lost 0 bases, J lost 4 bases, and 8 bases lay in between. CDR3 length equals 13 residues.

This clonotype was seen ten or more times. The rearrangement links TRBV7-2 to TRBJ2-5; TRBD2 matches at 7 bases. J gave up 5 bases and V 5 bases, and 11 bases lay outside the gene matches. This CDR3 spans 15 amino acids. The germline V gene encodes CDR1 SGHTA and CDR2 FQGNSA. CDR3 nucleotide sequence: TGTGCCAGCAGCCCCCTGGCTGGAGCGGGGGAGACCCAGTACTTC. As protein: CASSPLAGAGETQYF. The whole variable domain, filled in from reference TRBV7-2 and TRBJ2-5, reads GAGVSQSPSNKVTEKGKDVELRCDPISGHTALYWYRQSLGQGLEFLIYFQGNSAPDKSGLPSDRFSAERTGGSVSTLTIQRTQQEDSAVYLCASSPLAGAGETQYFGPGTRLLVL.

This clonotype was seen more than once but under ten times. Written as DNA, the CDR3 is TGTGCCAGCAGCTTACCCGGGAGTCCCAATGAGCAGTTCTTC. Protein product: CASSLPGSPNEQFF. This chain links TRBV7-9 with TRBJ2-1, with a tentative D call TRBD2 (6 bases). The CDR3 loop spans 14 amino acids. Germline V gene lookup returns CDR1 SEHNR and CDR2 FQNEAQ (reference sequence). V was clipped by 2 bases and J by 6 bases, with 11 bases between them. The variable domain in full, completed from reference TRBV7-9 and TRBJ2-1, reads DTGVSQNPRHKITKRGQNVTFRCDPISEHNRLYWYRQTLGQGPEFLTYFQNEAQLEKSRLLSDRFSAERPKGSFSTLEIQRTEQGDSAMYLCASSLPGSPNEQFFGPGTRLTVL.

This clonotype was counted only a few times. The gene calls are TRBV12-3 or TRBV12-4 and TRBJ1-4, with TRBD1 matching over 9 bases. Trimming took 6 bases from V and 8 from J; bases not matched to a gene: 7. CDR3 length equals 14 residues. The CDR3 DNA reads TGTGCCAGCAGGCCGGGACAGGGAGGGGAAAAACTGTTTTTT. It encodes CASRPGQGGEKLFF.

This sequence joins TRBV30 and TRBJ2-5; 14 positions match TRBD2. The ends lost 2 bases at V and 5 bases at J; junction bases unmatched: 7. The CDR3 contains 16 residues. Germline CDR1 GTSNPN, CDR2 SVGIG (reference sequence). CDR3 region: CAWSPGLAGGPETQYF. For the CDR3, the DNA is TGTGCCTGGAGTCCCGGACTAGCGGGAGGACCGGAGACCCAGTACTTC.

J is TRBJ2-7 and V is TRBV6-5; no firm D call. From germline, CDR1 is MNHEY and CDR2 SVGAGI. Trimming stripped 6 bases from V and 5 bases from J, with 8 bases between. CDR3 length: 11 amino acids. CDR3 nucleotide sequence: TGTGCCAGCAGGAGCCTCCACGAGCAGTACTTC. This sequence encodes CASRSLHEQYF.

This chain uses TRBV27 with TRBJ2-2; 7 bases fit TRBD1. The germline V gene has CDR1 MNHEY and CDR2 SMNVEV (reference sequence). The CDR3 runs 14 residues. The junction had 5 bases not matched to a gene; V was cut back by 6 bases and J by 4 bases. This chain's CDR3 is CASREGQLTGELFF. DNA for the CDR3: TGTGCCAGCAGAGAGGGACAGCTCACCGGGGAGCTGTTTTTT.

There are a few counts of this clonotype. V gene TRBV20-1 combines with J gene TRBJ2-1; 7 bases fit TRBD2. Germline CDR1 is DFQATT and CDR2 is SNEGSKA (reference sequence). The junction had 7 bases not matched to a gene; V was cut back by 3 bases and J by 2 bases. CDR3 length: 15 residues. The CDR3 DNA is TGCAGTGCTAGGGGAGTAGCGGGTACCTACAATGAGCAGTTCTTC. This codes for CSARGVAGTYNEQFF.

This clonotype was recorded a few times. The chain employs TRBV11-2 and TRBJ2-1; D call uncertain. The germline V and J ends were trimmed by 5 bases and 5 bases, with 16 bases remaining between them. From germline, CDR1 is SGHAT and CDR2 FQNNGV. The CDR3 extends over 15 amino acids. As DNA, the CDR3 is TGTGCCAGCAGCCCCCGGCTCCCCCTTAACAATGAGCAGTTCTTC. It codes for CASSPRLPLNNEQFF.

This clonotype was observed a handful of times. The chain has TRBV7-9 and TRBJ2-7; a possible D gene is TRBD2 (6 bases). The CDR3 is 17 amino acids. V shed 5 bases and J shed 2 bases, with 22 bases lying between them. CDR1 is SEHNR and CDR2 is FQNEAQ in the germline V gene (reference sequence). Here the CDR3 reads CASSARFLEGGPYEQYF. Here the CDR3 DNA reads TGTGCCAGCAGCGCCAGGTTTTTAGAGGGAGGCCCCTACGAGCAGTACTTC.